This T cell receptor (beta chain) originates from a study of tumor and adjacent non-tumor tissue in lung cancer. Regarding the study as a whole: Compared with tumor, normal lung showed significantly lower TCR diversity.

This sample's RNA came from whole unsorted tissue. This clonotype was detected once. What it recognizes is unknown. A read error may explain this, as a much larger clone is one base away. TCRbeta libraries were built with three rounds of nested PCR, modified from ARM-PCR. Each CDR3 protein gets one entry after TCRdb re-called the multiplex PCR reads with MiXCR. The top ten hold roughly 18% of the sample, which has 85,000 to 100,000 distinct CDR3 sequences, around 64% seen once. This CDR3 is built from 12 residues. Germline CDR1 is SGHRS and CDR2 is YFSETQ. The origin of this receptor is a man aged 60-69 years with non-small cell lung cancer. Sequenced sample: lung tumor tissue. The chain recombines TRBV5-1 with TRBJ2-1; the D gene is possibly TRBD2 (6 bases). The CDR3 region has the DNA TGCACCAGCAGCCGCCCGGGAGTAGAGCAGTTCTTC. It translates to CTSSRPGVEQFF. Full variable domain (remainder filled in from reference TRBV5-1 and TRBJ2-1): KAGVTQTPRYLIKTRGQQVTLSCSPISGHRSVSWYQQTPGQGLQFLFEYFSETQRNKGNFPGRFSGRQFSNSRSEMNVSTLELGDSALYLCTSSRPGVEQFFGPGTRLTVL.